Detailed here is one T cell receptor beta chain. This clonotype was seen at least ten times. Its antigen is unknown. No much larger clone exists at a distance of one base, and base qualities are not known. The sample belongs to a study of T cell repertoires in cytomegalovirus infection (dated by TCRdb to the late 2010s). Concerning the study at large: Donor HLA type was relevant to the analysis, as public TCR beta signatures indicated carriage of CMV infection together with the matching HLA type.

The instrument given in TCRdb is Illumina HiSeq 1500. Using fastp trimming at Q25 and MiXCR clonotype assembly, TCRdb reanalyzed the public sequencing data and kept in-frame beta chains. Duplicate CDR3 protein sequences are folded into a single record with the most common DNA and genes. Recorded for this sample are roughly 500,000 distinct CDR3 sequences; 16% of them occurred a single time. The ten largest clones capture approximately 24% of the sample. Overall study results and their limits: The ex vivo response was dominated by HLA-C-restricted CMV-specific TCR beta clonotypes, and the single most frequent clonotype in two of eight donors was supplied by these HLA-C-restricted clonotypes. In both this cohort and an independent roughly 350-donor cohort, the cumulative frequency of public TCR beta family members distinguished carriers of CMV infection plus the relevant HLA type.

Sequencing used CD8+ T cells from PBMCs. The sequence derives from a human donor in good health (CMV status not recorded). Some clones in this sample may be carry-over from other donors' samples.

The nucleotide sequence is given as TGTGCCAGCAGCCAGGCGGCTTTCTACGAGCAGTACTTC. Its translation reads: CASSQAAFYEQYF. The chain links TRBV7-2 with TRBJ2-7; no confident D gene assignment can be made. The V and J ends are trimmed by 5 bases and 3 bases, leaving 11 bases between them. Including cysteine and phenylalanine, the CDR3 has 13 amino acids. Just the 39-base CDR3 DNA is kept, in frame starting at base 1. The germline V gene supplies CDR1 SGHTA and CDR2 FQGNSA.